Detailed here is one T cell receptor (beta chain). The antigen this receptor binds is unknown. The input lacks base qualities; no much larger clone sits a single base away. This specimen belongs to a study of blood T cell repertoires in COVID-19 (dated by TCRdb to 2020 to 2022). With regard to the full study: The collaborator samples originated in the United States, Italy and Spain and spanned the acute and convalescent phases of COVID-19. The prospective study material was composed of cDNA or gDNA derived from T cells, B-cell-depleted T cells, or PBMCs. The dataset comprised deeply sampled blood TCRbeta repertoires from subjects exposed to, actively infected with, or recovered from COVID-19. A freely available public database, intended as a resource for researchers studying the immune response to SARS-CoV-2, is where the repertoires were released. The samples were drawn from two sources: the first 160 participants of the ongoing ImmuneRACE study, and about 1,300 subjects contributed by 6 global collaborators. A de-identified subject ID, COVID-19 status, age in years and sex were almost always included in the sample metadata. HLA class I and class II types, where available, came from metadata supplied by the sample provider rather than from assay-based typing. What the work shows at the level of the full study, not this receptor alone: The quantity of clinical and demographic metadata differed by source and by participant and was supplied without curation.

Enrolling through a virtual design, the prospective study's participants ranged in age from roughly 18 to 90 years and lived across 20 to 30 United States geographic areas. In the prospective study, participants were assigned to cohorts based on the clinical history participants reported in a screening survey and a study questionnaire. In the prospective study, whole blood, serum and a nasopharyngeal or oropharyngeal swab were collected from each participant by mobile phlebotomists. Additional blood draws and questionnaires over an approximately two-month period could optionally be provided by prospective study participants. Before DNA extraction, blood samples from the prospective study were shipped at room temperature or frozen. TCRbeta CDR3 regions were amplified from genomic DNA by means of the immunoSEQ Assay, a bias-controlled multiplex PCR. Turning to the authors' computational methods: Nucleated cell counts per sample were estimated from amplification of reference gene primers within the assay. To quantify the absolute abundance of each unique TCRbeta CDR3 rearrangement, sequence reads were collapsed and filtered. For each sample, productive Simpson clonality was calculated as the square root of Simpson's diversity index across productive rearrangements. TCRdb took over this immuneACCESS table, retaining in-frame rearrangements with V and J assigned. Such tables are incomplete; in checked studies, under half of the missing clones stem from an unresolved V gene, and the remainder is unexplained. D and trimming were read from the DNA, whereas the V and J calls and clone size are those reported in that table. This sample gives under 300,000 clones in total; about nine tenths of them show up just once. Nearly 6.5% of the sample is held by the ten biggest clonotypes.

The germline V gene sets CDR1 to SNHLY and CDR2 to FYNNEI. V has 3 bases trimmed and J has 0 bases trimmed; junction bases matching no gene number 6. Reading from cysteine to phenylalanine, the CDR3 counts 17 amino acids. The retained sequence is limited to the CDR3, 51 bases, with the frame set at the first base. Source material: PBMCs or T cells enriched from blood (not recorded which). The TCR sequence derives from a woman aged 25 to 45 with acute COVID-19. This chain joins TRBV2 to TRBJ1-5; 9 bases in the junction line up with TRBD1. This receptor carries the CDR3 CASSDGWGQGSNQPQHF. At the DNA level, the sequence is TGTGCCAGCAGTGATGGTTGGGGACAGGGTAGCAATCAGCCCCAGCATTTT.